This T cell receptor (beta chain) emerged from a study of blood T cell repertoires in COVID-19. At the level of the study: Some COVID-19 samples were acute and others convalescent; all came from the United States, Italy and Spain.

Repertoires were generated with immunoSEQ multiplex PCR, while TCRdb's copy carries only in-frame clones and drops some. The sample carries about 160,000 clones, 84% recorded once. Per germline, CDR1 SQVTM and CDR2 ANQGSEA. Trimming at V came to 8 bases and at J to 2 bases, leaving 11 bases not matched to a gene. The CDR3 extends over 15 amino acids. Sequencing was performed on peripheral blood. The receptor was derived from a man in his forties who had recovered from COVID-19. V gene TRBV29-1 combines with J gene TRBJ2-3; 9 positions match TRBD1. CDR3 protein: CSTRPGQGTTDTQYF. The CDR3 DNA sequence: TGCAGCACCCGCCCTGGACAGGGGACCACAGATACGCAGTATTTT.